Shown below are 5 T cell receptor beta chains from a single sample sequenced in a study of regulatory T cells in long-lasting Graves disease (dated by TCRdb to the early 2020s). The sample's time point, from its label and the paper: newly diagnosed GD, antithyroid drugs for less than 3 months. RNA was extracted from PBMCs in TRIzol for both TCR sequencing and RNA sequencing. Receptor libraries were prepared by multiplex PCR. Sequencing instrument: Illumina HiSeq 4000. iRepertoire HTBI primers and Arm-PCR amplification of CDR3 regions were used to construct TCR beta libraries. In-frame beta chains were kept once TCRdb had trimmed the public reads at Q25 with fastp and called clones with MiXCR. Under each unique CDR3 protein, matching rows form one entry showing the most common genes and DNA. The sample table contains over 350,000 distinct CDR3 sequences; only one count was recorded for over 14% of them. The top ten constitute approximately 7.8% of the sample.

The sample also formed part of further work on T cells in Graves' hyperthyroidism and ophthalmopathy.

Specimen: peripheral blood mononuclear cells (PBMCs), collected at new diagnosis, from a patient treated with antithyroid drugs. All receptors derive from a woman aged 40-49 years with Graves disease. Donor details come from another sample of the same person, matched by shared clones.

For this clonotype: At one of its ends the junction is not consistent with the germline gene, which may arise from a read error. The chain is built from TRBV18 and TRBJ2-3; TRBD2 is a possible D gene (5 bases). The CDR3 runs to 12 residues. Germline CDR1 KGHSH, CDR2 LQKENI. The CDR3 coding sequence is TGTGCCAGCTCATATTCCTCCTACGAGCGGTACTTC. It translates to CASSYSSYERYF.

The chain joins TRBV19 to TRBJ1-1; maybe TRBD1 (6 bases). There are 13 residues in the CDR3. Germline V gene data show CDR1 as LNHDA and CDR2 as SQIVND (reference sequence). V was clipped by 3 bases and J by 4 bases, with 9 bases between them. Written as DNA, the CDR3 is TGTGCCAGTAGTATGGGGGCGAGCACTGAAGCTTTCTTT. Its translation: CASSMGASTEAFF.

This chain connects TRBV3-1 to TRBJ1-4; TRBD1 might be the D (5 bases). The CDR3 sequence is 16 residues long. Germline CDR1 and CDR2: LGHDT and YNNKEL (reference sequence). The germline V and J ends were trimmed by 2 bases and 5 bases, with 15 bases remaining between them. The CDR3 sequence: CASSQSAGSGNEKLFF. The CDR3 DNA reads as TGTGCCAGCAGCCAATCCGCAGGGTCGGGGAATGAAAAACTGTTTTTT.

The rearrangement joins TRBV5-1 to TRBJ2-3, with TRBD1 matching over 7 bases. CDR3 length: 14 amino acids. From germline, CDR1 is SGHRS and CDR2 YFSETQ. The junction had 7 bases not matched to a gene; V was cut back by 5 bases and J by 4 bases. The CDR3 DNA reads as TGCGCCAGCAGAGCTTACCAGGGGGCAGATACGCAGTATTTT. It translates to CASRAYQGADTQYF.

There are many counts of this clonotype. The chain joins TRBV6-1 to TRBJ1-2; D may be TRBD1 (6 bases). This CDR3 contains 15 residues. CDR1 MNHNS and CDR2 SASEGT come from the germline V gene. Trimming pared 2 bases from V and 8 bases from J, leaving 18 bases between. CDR3 sequence: CASSETFGGAGGYTF. The CDR3 region has the DNA TGTGCCAGCAGTGAAACGTTCGGGGGCGCGGGAGGCTACACCTTC.